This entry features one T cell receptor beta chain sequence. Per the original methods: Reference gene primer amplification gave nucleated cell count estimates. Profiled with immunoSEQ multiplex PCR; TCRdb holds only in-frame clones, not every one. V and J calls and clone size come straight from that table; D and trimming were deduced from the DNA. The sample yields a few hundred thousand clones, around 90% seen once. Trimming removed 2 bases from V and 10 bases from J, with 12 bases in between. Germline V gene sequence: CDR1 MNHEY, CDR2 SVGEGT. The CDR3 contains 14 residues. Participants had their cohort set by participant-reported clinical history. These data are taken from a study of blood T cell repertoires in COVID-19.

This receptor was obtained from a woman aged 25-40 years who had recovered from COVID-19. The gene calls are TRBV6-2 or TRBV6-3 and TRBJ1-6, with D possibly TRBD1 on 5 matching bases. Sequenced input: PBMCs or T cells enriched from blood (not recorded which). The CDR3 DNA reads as TGTGCCAGCAGTTACGGACATCTGGGATCACCCCTCCACTTT. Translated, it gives CASSYGHLGSPLHF.